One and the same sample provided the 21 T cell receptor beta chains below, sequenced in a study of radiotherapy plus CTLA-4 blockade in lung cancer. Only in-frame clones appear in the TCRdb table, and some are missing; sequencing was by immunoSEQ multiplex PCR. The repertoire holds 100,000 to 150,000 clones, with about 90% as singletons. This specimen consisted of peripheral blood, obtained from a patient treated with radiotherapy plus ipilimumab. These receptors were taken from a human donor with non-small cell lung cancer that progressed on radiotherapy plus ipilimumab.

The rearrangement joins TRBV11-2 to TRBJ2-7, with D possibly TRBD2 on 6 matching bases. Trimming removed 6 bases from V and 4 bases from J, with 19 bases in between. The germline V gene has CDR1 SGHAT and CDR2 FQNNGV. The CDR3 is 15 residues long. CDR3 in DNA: TGTGCCAGCAGTTCCCACGGGAGCCCCGATTACGAGCAGTACTTC. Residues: CASSSHGSPDYEQYF.

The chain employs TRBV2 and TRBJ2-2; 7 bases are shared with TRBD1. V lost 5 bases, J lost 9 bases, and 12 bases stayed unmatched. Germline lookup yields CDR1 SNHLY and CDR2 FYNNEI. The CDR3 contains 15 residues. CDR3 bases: TGTGCCAGCAGTCGGGACAGCATGTCGGCCCGGGAGCTGTTTTTT. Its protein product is CASSRDSMSARELFF.

DNA of the CDR3: TGTGCCAGCTCACCAGGGGGCCTCATGAACACTGAAGCTTTCTTT. Residues: CASSPGGLMNTEAFF. The rearrangement links TRBV18 to TRBJ1-1; weak D call: TRBD1 (6 bases). Germline CDR1 and CDR2: KGHSH and LQKENI. V gave up 2 bases and J gave up 0 bases, with 10 bases separating them. This CDR3 contains 15 residues.

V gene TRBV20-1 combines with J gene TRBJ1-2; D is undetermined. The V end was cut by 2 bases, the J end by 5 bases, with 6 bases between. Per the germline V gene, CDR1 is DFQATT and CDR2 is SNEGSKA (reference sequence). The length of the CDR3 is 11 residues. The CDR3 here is CSARRQYGYTF. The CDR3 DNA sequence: TGCAGTGCTAGAAGGCAGTATGGCTACACCTTC.

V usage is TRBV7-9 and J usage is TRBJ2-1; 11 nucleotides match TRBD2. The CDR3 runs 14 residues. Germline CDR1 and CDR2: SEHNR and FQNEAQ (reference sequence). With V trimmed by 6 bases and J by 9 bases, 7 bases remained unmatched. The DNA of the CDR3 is TGTGCCAGCAGTCCTACTAGCGGGAGTGCTGAGCAGTTCTTC. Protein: CASSPTSGSAEQFF.

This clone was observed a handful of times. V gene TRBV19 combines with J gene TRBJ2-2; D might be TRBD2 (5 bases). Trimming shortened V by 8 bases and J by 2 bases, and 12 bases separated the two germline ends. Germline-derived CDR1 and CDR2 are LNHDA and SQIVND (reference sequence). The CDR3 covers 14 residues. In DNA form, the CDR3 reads TGTGCCAGTCGGGCCAGCGGTAACACCGGGGAGCTGTTTTTT. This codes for CASRASGNTGELFF.

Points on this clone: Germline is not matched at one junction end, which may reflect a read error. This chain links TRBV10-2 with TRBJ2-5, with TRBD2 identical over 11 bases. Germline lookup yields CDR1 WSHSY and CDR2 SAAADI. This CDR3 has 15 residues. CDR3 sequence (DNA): TGCGCCAGCAGAGGGACTAGCGGATACCAGGAGACCCAGTACTTC. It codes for CASRGTSGYQETQYF.

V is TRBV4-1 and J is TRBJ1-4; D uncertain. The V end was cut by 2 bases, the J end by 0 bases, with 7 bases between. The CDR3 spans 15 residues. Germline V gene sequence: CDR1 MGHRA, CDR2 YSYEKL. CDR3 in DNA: TGCGCCAGCAGCCAATTGGGGACAACTAATGAAAAACTGTTTTTT. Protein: CASSQLGTTNEKLFF.

CDR3 in amino acids: CASSLDQRPYEQYF. As DNA, the CDR3 is TGTGCCAGCAGTTTAGATCAGCGGCCCTACGAGCAGTACTTC. The J gene is TRBJ2-7, the V gene TRBV27; D is possibly TRBD2 (5 bases). Trimming took off 2 bases at V and 2 bases at J, with 10 bases between the two ends. CDR1 is MNHEY, CDR2 SMNVEV, per germline (reference sequence). The CDR3 length is 14 residues.

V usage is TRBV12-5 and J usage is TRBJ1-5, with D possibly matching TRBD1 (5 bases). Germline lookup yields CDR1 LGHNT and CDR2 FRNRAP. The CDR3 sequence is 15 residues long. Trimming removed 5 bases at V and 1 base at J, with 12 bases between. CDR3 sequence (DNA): TGTGCTAGTGGTGGGGGTACGTGGAGCAATCAGCCCCAGCATTTT. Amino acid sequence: CASGGGTWSNQPQHF.

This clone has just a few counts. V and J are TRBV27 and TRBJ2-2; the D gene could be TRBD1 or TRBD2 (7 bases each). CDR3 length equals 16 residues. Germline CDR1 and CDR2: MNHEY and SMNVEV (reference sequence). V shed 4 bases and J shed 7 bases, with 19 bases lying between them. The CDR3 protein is CASSSTGEGVDGELFF. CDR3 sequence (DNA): TGTGCCAGCAGTTCCACAGGGGAGGGGGTGGACGGGGAGCTGTTTTTT.

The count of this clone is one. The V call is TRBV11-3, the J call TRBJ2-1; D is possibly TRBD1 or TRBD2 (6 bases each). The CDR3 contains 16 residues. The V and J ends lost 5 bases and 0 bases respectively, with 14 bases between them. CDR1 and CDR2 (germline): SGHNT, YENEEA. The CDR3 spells CASSLGGLSSYNEQFF. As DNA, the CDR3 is TGTGCCAGCAGCCTAGGGGGACTGAGCTCCTACAATGAGCAGTTCTTC.

Written as DNA, the CDR3 is TGCAGCGTTGACGAAGTCCCGACAGGGGACAATGAGCAGTTCTTC. Translating gives CSVDEVPTGDNEQFF. The rearrangement uses TRBV29-1 and TRBJ2-1, with 8 bases that match TRBD1. Germline V gene sequence: CDR1 SQVTM, CDR2 ANQGSEA. The CDR3 is 15 amino acids. With 3 bases clipped from V and 5 bases from J, the junction kept 9 bases outside the gene matches.

The CDR3 reads CASSVGTSTYEQYF. The CDR3 DNA sequence: TGTGCCAGCAGCGTAGGGACATCAACCTACGAGCAGTACTTC. The genes are TRBV9 and TRBJ2-7; D possibly corresponds to TRBD1 (5 bases). The V end was cut by 0 bases, the J end by 2 bases, with 9 bases between. The length of the CDR3 is 14 residues. Per the germline V gene, CDR1 is SGDLS and CDR2 is YYNGEE. The complete variable domain, with remaining parts taken from reference TRBV9 and TRBJ2-7, reads DSGVTQTPKHLITATGQRVTLRCSPRSGDLSVYWYQQSLDQGLQFLIQYYNGEERAKGNILERFSAQQFPDLHSELNLSSLELGDSALYFCASSVGTSTYEQYFGPGTRLTVT.

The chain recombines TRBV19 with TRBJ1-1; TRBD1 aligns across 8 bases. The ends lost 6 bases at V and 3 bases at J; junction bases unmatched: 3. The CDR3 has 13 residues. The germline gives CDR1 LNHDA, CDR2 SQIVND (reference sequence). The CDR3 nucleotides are TGTGCCAGTAGGACAGGGGACTACACTGAAGCTTTCTTT. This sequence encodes CASRTGDYTEAFF.

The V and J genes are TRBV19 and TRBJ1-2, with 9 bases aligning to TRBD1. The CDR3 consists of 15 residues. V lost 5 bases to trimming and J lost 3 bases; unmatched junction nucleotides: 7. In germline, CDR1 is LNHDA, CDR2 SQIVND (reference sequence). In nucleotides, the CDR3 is TGTGCCAGTAGTCTTCGCCGGACAGGGGACTATGGCTACACCTTC. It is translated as CASSLRRTGDYGYTF.

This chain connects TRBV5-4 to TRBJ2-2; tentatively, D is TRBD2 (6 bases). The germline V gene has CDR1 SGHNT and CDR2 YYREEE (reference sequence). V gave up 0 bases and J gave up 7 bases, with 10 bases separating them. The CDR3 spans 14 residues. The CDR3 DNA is TGTGCCAGCAGCTTGGAACTAGCTAGCGGGGAGCTGTTTTTT. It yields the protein CASSLELASGELFF.

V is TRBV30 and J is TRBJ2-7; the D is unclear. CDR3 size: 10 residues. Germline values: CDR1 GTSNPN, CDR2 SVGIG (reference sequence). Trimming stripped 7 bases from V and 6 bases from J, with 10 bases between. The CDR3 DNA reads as TGTGCCTTGGGTGCCGCCGAGCAGTACTTC. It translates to CALGAAEQYF. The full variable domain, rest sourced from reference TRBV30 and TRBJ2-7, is SQTIHQWPATLVQPVGSPLSLECTVEGTSNPNLYWYRQAAGRGLQLLFYSVGIGQISSEVPQNLSASRPQDRQFILSSKKLLLSDSGFYLCALGAAEQYFGPGTRLTVT.

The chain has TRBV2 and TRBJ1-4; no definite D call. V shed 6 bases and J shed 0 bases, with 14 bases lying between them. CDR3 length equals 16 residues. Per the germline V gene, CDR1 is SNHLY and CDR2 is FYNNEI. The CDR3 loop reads CASSGDSDATNEKLFF. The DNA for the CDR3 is TGTGCCAGCAGCGGCGACTCGGATGCAACTAATGAAAAACTGTTTTTT.

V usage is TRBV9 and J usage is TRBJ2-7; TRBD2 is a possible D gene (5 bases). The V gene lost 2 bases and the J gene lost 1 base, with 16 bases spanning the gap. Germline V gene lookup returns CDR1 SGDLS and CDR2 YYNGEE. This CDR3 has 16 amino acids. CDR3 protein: CASSVGSGGLSYEQYF. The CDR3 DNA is TGTGCCAGCAGCGTTGGGAGTGGCGGATTATCCTACGAGCAGTACTTC.

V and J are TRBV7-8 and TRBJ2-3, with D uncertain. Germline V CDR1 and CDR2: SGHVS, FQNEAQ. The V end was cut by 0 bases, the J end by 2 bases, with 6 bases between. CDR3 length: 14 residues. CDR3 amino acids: CASSLARSTDTQYF. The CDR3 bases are TGTGCCAGCAGCTTAGCGCGTTCCACAGATACGCAGTATTTT.